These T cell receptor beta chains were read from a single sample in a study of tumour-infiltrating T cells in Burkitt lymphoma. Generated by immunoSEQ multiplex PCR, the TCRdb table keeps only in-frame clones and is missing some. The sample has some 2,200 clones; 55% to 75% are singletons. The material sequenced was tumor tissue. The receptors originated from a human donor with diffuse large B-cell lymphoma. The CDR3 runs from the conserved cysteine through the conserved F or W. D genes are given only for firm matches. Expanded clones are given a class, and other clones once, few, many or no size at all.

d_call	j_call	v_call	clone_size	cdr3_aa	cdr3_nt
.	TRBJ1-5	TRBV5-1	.	CASSETGSQPQHF	TGCGCCAGCAGCGAAACAGGGAGTCAGCCCCAGCATTTT
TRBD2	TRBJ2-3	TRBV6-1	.	CASSEREAGADTQYF	TGTGCCAGCAGTGAGCGGGAGGCCGGGGCAGATACGCAGTATTTT
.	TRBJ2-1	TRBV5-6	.	CASSFLLAPHEQFF	TGTGCCAGCAGCTTTCTGCTAGCTCCCCATGAGCAGTTCTTC
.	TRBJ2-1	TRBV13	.	CASTRRGGNEQFF	TGTGCCAGCACCCGACGGGGTGGGAATGAGCAGTTCTTC
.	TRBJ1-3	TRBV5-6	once	CASSGGPLDTIYF	TGTGCCAGCAGCGGGGGTCCGTTAGACACCATATATTTT
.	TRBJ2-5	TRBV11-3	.	CASSSPSGVGETQYF	TGTGCCAGCAGCTCCCCCTCCGGCGTCGGAGAGACCCAGTACTTC
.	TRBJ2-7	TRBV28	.	CASSLSSEQYF	TGTGCCAGCAGCTTATCTAGCGAGCAGTACTTC
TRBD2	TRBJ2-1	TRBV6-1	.	CASTSGSGEQFF	TGTGCCAGCACGAGCGGGAGCGGTGAGCAGTTCTTC
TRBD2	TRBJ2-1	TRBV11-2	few	CASSSSSGGNEQFF	TGTGCCAGCAGCTCAAGTTCGGGGGGCAATGAGCAGTTCTTC
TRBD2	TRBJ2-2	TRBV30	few	CAWSRTWTSANTGELFF	TGTGCCTGGAGTCGCACGTGGACTAGCGCGAACACCGGGGAGCTGTTTTTT
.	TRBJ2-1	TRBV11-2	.	CASRTGLGGNEQFF	TGTGCCAGCCGGACGGGGTTAGGCGGAAATGAGCAGTTCTTC
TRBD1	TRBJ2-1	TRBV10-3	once	CAIGYLRDSITHEQFF	TGTGCCATCGGATACCTCCGGGACAGCATCACCCATGAGCAGTTCTTC
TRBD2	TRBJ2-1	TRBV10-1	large	CASPGLAGGLDEQFF	TGCGCCAGCCCGGGACTAGCGGGAGGGCTCGATGAGCAGTTCTTC
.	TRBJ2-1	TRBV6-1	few	CASSGGDDTEQFF	TGTGCCAGCAGTGGAGGGGACGATACTGAGCAGTTCTTC
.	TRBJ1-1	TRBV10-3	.	CAISESGTVNTEAFF	TGTGCCATCAGTGAGTCTGGGACGGTGAACACTGAAGCTTTCTTT
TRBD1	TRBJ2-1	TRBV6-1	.	CASVPTGRYDEQFF	TGTGCCAGCGTCCCGACAGGGAGATACGATGAGCAGTTCTTC
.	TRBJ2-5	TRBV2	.	CASNLAEGETQYF	TGTGCCAGCAATTTAGCTGAGGGGGAGACCCAGTACTTC
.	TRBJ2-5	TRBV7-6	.	CASSSGETQYF	TGTGCCAGCAGCAGCGGCGAGACCCAGTACTTC
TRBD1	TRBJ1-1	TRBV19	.	CASKGQGATNTEAFF	TGTGCCAGTAAGGGACAGGGGGCGACGAACACTGAAGCTTTCTTT
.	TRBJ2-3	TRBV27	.	CASSLSLGGSTDTQYF	TGTGCCAGCAGTTTAAGTTTAGGCGGTAGCACAGATACGCAGTATTTT
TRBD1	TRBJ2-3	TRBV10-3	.	CAIRQGLRADTQYF	TGTGCCATCAGACAGGGGCTCCGAGCAGATACGCAGTATTTT
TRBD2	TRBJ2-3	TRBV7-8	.	CASSLNMAGGDTQYF	TGTGCCAGCAGCTTAAATATGGCGGGAGGGGATACGCAGTATTTT
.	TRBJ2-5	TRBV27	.	CASGVGGLPGETQYF	TGTGCCAGCGGGGTTGGGGGACTCCCGGGAGAGACCCAGTACTTC
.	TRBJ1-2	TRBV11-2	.	CASSLGPSVRTVYHYGYTF	TGTGCCAGCAGCTTAGGCCCCTCAGTCAGGACAGTTTACCACTATGGCTACACCTTC
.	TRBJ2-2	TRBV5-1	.	CASAPGAVKTGELFF	TGCGCCAGCGCCCCAGGGGCAGTTAAAACCGGGGAGCTGTTTTTT
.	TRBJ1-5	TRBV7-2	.	CASSLWGSGNQPQHF	TGTGCCAGCAGCTTATGGGGGTCTGGCAATCAGCCCCAGCATTTT
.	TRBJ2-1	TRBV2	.	CASSGPGLSSYNEQFF	TGTGCCAGCAGTGGGCCGGGGCTTAGCTCCTACAATGAGCAGTTCTTC
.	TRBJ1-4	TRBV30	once	CAWSNGATNEKLFF	TGTGCCTGGAGTAACGGAGCAACTAATGAAAAACTGTTTTTT
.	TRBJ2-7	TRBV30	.	CAWGSSYEQYF	TGTGCCTGGGGCAGTTCCTACGAGCAGTACTTC
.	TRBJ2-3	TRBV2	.	CASSEGGIPAPDTQYF	TGTGCCAGCAGTGAAGGCGGGATACCCGCACCAGATACGCAGTATTTT
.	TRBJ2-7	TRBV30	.	CAGRGSGPYEQYF	TGTGCTGGAAGGGGCAGCGGCCCCTACGAGCAGTACTTC
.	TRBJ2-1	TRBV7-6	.	CASSPGPSYNEQFF	TGTGCCAGCAGCCCCGGGCCCTCCTACAATGAGCAGTTCTTC
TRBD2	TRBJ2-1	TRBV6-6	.	CASQAGGDNEQFF	TGTGCCAGCCAAGCGGGAGGTGACAATGAGCAGTTCTTC
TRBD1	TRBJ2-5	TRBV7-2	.	CASSLASTGGKKTQYF	TGTGCCAGCAGCTTAGCCTCTACAGGGGGCAAGAAGACCCAGTACTTC
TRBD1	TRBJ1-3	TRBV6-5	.	CASSYRIGTAGNTIYF	TGTGCCAGCAGTTACCGAATCGGGACAGCTGGAAACACCATATATTTT
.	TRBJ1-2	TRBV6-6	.	CASRDGSNYGYTF	TGTGCCAGCCGGGACGGTTCTAACTATGGCTACACCTTC
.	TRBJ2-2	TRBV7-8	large	CASSLVVGGELFF	TGTGCCAGCAGCTTAGTGGTAGGCGGGGAGCTGTTTTTT
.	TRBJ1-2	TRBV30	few	CAWSKPNSGFSGYTF	TGTGCCTGGAGTAAGCCGAATTCGGGGTTCAGCGGCTACACCTTC
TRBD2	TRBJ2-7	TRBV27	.	CASSRERGDEQYF	TGTGCCAGCAGCAGGGAACGGGGGGACGAGCAGTACTTC
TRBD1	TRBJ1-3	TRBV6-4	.	CASSDSSRVRTGGPGNTIYF	TGTGCCAGCAGTGACTCGAGTAGGGTAAGGACAGGGGGTCCTGGAAACACCATATATTTT
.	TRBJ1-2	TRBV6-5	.	CASSIGGGGDGYTF	TGTGCCAGCAGCATCGGTGGGGGCGGGGATGGCTACACCTTC
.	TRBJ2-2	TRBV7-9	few	CASSLVDTVLSGELFF	TGTGCCAGCAGCTTAGTCGATACAGTCCTCTCCGGGGAGCTGTTTTTT